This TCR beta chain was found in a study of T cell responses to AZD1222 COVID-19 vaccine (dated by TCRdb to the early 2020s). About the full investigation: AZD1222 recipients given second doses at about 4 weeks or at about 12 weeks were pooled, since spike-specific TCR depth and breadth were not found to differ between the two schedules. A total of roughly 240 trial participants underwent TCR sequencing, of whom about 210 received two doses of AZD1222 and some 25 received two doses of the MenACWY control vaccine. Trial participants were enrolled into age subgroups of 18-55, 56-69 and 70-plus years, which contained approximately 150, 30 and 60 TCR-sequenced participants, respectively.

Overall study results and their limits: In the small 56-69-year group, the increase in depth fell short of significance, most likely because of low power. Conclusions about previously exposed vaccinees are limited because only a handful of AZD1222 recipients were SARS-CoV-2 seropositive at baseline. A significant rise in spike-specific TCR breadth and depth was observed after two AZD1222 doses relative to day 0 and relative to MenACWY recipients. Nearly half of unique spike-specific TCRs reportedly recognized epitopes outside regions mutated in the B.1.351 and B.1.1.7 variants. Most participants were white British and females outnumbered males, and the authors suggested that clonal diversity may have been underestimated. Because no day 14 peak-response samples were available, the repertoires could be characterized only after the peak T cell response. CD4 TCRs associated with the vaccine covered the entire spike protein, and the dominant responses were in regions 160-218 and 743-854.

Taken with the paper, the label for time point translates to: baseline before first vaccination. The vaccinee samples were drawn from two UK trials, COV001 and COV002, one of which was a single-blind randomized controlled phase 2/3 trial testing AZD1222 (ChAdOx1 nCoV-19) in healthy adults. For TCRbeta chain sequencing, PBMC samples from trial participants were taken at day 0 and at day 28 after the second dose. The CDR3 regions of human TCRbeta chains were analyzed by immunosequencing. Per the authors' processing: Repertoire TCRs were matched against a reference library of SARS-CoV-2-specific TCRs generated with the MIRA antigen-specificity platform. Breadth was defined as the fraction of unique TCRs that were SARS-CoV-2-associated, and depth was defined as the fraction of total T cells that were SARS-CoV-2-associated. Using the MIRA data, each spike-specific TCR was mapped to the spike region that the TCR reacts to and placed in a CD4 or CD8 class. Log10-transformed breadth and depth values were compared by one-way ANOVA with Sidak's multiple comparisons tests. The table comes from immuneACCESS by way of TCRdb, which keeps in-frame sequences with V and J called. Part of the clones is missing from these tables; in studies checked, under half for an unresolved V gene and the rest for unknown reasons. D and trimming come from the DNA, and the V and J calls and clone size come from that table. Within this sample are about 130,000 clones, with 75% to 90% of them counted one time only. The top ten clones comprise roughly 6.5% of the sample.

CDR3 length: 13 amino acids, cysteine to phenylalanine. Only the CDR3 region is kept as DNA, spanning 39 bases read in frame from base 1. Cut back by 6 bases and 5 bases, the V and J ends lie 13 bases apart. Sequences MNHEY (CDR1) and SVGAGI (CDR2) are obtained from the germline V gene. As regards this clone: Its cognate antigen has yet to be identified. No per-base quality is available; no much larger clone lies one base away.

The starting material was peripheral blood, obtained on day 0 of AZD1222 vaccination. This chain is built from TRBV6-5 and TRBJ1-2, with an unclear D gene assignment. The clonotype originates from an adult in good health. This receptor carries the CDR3 CASSVGLLYGYTF. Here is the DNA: TGTGCCAGCAGCGTGGGTCTGTTATATGGCTACACCTTC.